These 10 T cell receptor beta chains share one sample of origin, sequenced in a study of cytomegalovirus exposure and HLA in healthy donors. Assay used: immunoSEQ multiplex PCR; TCRdb lists only in-frame clones, some missing. The sample shows some 150,000 clones, 87% of them seen only once. Input material: PBMCs. These receptors originate from a man aged 18 to 35 in good health and CMV-seropositive.

This chain links TRBV18 with TRBJ1-5; 7 bases are shared with TRBD1. The germline gives CDR1 KGHSH, CDR2 LQKENI. The CDR3 has 13 amino acids. Losses at the gene ends were 7 bases for V and 7 bases for J; bases not matched to a gene: 7. The CDR3: CASCEGAGQPQHF. The CDR3 nucleotides read TGTGCCAGCTGCGAGGGGGCCGGACAGCCCCAGCATTTT.

The rearrangement links TRBV15 to TRBJ2-7, with 7 bases matching TRBD1. CDR3 length: 16 amino acids. J was trimmed by 5 bases and V by 5 bases; bases with no gene match: 15. CDR1 and CDR2 (germline): LNHNV, YYDKDF (reference sequence). The chain's CDR3 is CATSGRQGLSVHEQYF. As DNA, the CDR3 is TGTGCCACCAGCGGACGACAGGGCCTCTCGGTCCACGAGCAGTACTTC.

This sequence joins TRBV5-1 and TRBJ2-7; D gene ambiguous. The CDR3 length is 13 residues. Germline V CDR1 and CDR2: SGHRS, YFSETQ. The V end lost 0 bases, the J end lost 5 bases, and 9 bases lay between the germline ends. CDR3 in DNA: TGCGCCAGCAGCTTGGAGGTGGCGGACGAGCAGTACTTC. Encoded protein: CASSLEVADEQYF.

The gene calls are TRBV11-3 and TRBJ2-2, with 9 bases that match TRBD1. CDR3 length: 15 amino acids. CDR1 is SGHNT, CDR2 YENEEA, per germline. J was trimmed by 4 bases and V by 4 bases; bases with no gene match: 4. In DNA form, the CDR3 reads TGTGCCAGCAGCTCTAGGACAGGGGCCACCGGGGAGCTGTTTTTT. Encoded protein: CASSSRTGATGELFF.

The chain has TRBV6-5 and TRBJ2-6; D uncertain. The V end lost 7 bases, the J end lost 1 base, and 11 bases lay between the germline ends. Germline V gene sequence: CDR1 MNHEY, CDR2 SVGAGI. This CDR3 contains 15 residues. The CDR3 region has the DNA TGTGCCAGCATGAATTCTGAGTCTGGGGCCAACGTCCTGACTTTC. Amino acids: CASMNSESGANVLTF.

CDR3 in amino acids: CASSIGAGREGNTIYF. In DNA, the CDR3 is TGTGCCAGTAGTATAGGGGCAGGGAGGGAAGGGAACACCATATATTTT. The V call is TRBV19, the J call TRBJ1-3; tentative D call: TRBD1 (5 bases). This CDR3 contains 16 residues. Germline V gene sequence: CDR1 LNHDA, CDR2 SQIVND (reference sequence). With 1 base removed from V and 7 bases from J, the gap between germline ends came to 17 bases. The full variable domain, its missing parts supplied by reference TRBV19 and TRBJ1-3, is DGGITQSPKYLFRKEGQNVTLSCEQNLNHDAMYWYRQDPGQGLRLIYYSQIVNDFQKGDIAEGYSVSREKKESFPLTVTSAQKNPTAFYLCASSIGAGREGNTIYFGEGSWLTVV.

The rearrangement links TRBV6-4 to TRBJ2-2; perhaps TRBD2 as D (5 bases). Germline V CDR1 and CDR2: MRHNA, SNTAGT. V gave up 6 bases and J gave up 5 bases, with 10 bases separating them. The CDR3 totals 13 residues. The CDR3 reads CASRRAETGELFF. CDR3 bases: TGTGCCAGCAGGAGGGCGGAAACCGGGGAGCTGTTTTTT.

V is TRBV13 and J is TRBJ2-5, with D maybe TRBD1 (6 bases). The germline V gene has CDR1 PRHDT and CDR2 FYEKMQ (reference sequence). V was trimmed by 6 bases and J by 2 bases, leaving 13 bases between them. This CDR3 spans 14 amino acids. The CDR3 sequence is CASSSYGTQETQYF. The DNA of the CDR3 is TGTGCCAGCAGTTCTTACGGGACACAAGAGACCCAGTACTTC.

The V gene is TRBV5-1, the J gene TRBJ2-2; D perhaps matches TRBD2 (11 bases). V lost 4 bases and J 6 bases, leaving 28 bases between the germline ends. CDR3 length: 19 amino acids. Germline V gene lookup returns CDR1 SGHRS and CDR2 YFSETQ. The DNA for the CDR3 is TGCGCCAGCAGCCACCGGGACAGGGGCACTAGCGGGAGCCCCGGGGAGCTGTTTTTT. Protein: CASSHRDRGTSGSPGELFF.

J is TRBJ1-1 and V is TRBV9; unclear D gene. In germline, CDR1 is SGDLS, CDR2 YYNGEE. Trimming removed 0 bases at V and 4 bases at J, with 7 bases between. The CDR3 extends over 13 amino acids. CDR3 protein: CASSVGQFTEAFF. The CDR3 bases are TGTGCCAGCAGCGTAGGGCAGTTCACTGAAGCTTTCTTT.